In this sample, the clone carrying this T cell receptor (beta chain) turned up many times. These data originate in a study of T-cell reconstitution after alpha-beta-depleted transplantation in children. Using unique molecular identifiers, the investigators prepared the TCRbeta library. Each CDR3 protein is one row after TCRdb ran MiXCR on the PCR reads. Of hundreds of thousands of distinct CDR3 sequences listed, 15% to 20% are singletons. The CDR3 spans 13 residues. From germline, CDR1 is MNHEY and CDR2 SVGAGI. V was pared by 2 bases and J by 4 bases, with 7 bases between. The receptor was derived from a human donor who donated a stem cell graft to a child with acute myeloid leukemia. The chain combines TRBV6-5 with TRBJ2-3, with D possibly being TRBD1 (6 bases). Here the sequenced sample was PBMCs from the stem cell graft donor, taken from the stem cell graft. For the CDR3, the DNA is TGTGCCAGCAGTTACAGGGGGTCAGATACGCAGTATTTT. Translation: CASSYRGSDTQYF.